This entry lists 27 T cell receptor beta chains sequenced from one sample in a study of blood T cell repertoires in COVID-19. Method: immunoSEQ multiplex PCR; TCRdb's copy keeps in-frame clones and lacks some. The sample lists around 47,000 clones, about 90% occurring once. Sequenced: peripheral blood. The receptors here all came from a man aged 80 or over with active or convalescent COVID-19.

The chain employs TRBV6-5 and TRBJ1-5, with 8 bases fitting TRBD1. Germline CDR1 is MNHEY and CDR2 is SVGAGI. This CDR3 has 15 residues. Unmatched junction bases numbered 3, after V lost 0 bases and J lost 5 bases. The CDR3 DNA sequence: TGTGCCAGCAGTTACTCAGCAGGGGGCGATCAGCCCCAGCATTTT. Residues: CASSYSAGGDQPQHF.

J is TRBJ2-3 and V is TRBV2, with TRBD1 matching 8 bases. The CDR3 loop spans 18 amino acids. V trimming: 2 bases; J trimming: 1 base; junction bases outside the gene matches: 11. The germline V gene has CDR1 SNHLY and CDR2 FYNNEI. CDR3 region: CASSEKARGTGRTDTQYF. The CDR3 DNA reads TGTGCCAGCAGTGAAAAAGCCCGCGGGACAGGTCGCACAGATACGCAGTATTTT.

The V gene is TRBV6-6, the J gene TRBJ2-5; D is undetermined. The CDR3 extends over 14 amino acids. Germline loops: CDR1 MNHNY, CDR2 SVGAGI (reference sequence). Trimming removed 0 bases from V and 2 bases from J, with 7 bases in between. The CDR3 loop reads CASSYSKRQETQYF. CDR3 nucleotide sequence: TGTGCCAGCAGTTACTCCAAGAGACAAGAGACCCAGTACTTC.

V gene TRBV11-2 combines with J gene TRBJ2-2; 8 bases map to TRBD1. The V gene end was trimmed by 5 bases and the J gene end by 2 bases; junction bases not matched to a gene: 10. The CDR3 totals 17 residues. From germline, CDR1 is SGHAT and CDR2 FQNNGV. As DNA, the CDR3 is TGTGCCAGCAGCCCAAGGGTCGGGACAGGCAACACCGGGGAGCTGTTTTTT. Translation: CASSPRVGTGNTGELFF.

The V gene is TRBV7-9, the J gene TRBJ2-3, with a weak D call TRBD1 (6 bases). The CDR3 has 15 amino acids. Trimming stripped 4 bases from V and 6 bases from J, with 17 bases between. Per germline, CDR1 SEHNR and CDR2 FQNEAQ (reference sequence). CDR3 DNA sequence: TGTGCCAGCAGCTCGGCGACAGGCCCGGGGGATACGCAGTATTTT. It codes for CASSSATGPGDTQYF.

This clone has just one count. The chain couples TRBV3-1 (or the pseudogene TRBV3-2) to TRBJ1-3; D may be TRBD1 (6 bases). The V end lost 3 bases, the J end lost 9 bases, and 15 bases lay between the germline ends. Germline CDR1 LGHDT, CDR2 YNNKEL (reference sequence). The CDR3 totals 14 residues. CDR3 DNA sequence: TGTGCCAGCAGCCATGGACAGCCTAGTGGCACCATATATTTT. This sequence encodes CASSHGQPSGTIYF.

This chain connects TRBV6-5 to TRBJ1-1, with D possibly being TRBD1 (5 bases). The CDR3 consists of 14 residues. Trimming stripped 5 bases from V and 0 bases from J, with 10 bases between. Germline CDR1 is MNHEY and CDR2 is SVGAGI. CDR3 sequence reads: CASSPGGLNTEAFF. The CDR3 DNA is TGTGCCAGCAGTCCCGGGGGTTTGAACACTGAAGCTTTCTTT.

In the case of this clone: Different DNA sequences within this sample yield the same CDR3. The rearrangement links TRBV12-3 or TRBV12-4 to TRBJ2-1; no clear D gene. V shed 5 bases and J shed 0 bases, with 5 bases lying between them. The CDR3 has 13 amino acids. The DNA for the CDR3 is TGTGCCAGCAGTCCGAGCTCCTACAATGAGCAGTTCTTC. It codes for CASSPSSYNEQFF.

This clone was detected once. The chain uses TRBV10-3 and TRBJ1-1, with D maybe TRBD1 (5 bases). Germline V lookup: CDR1 ENHRY, CDR2 SYGVKD. The CDR3 has 13 residues. The V gene lost 3 bases and the J gene lost 6 bases, with 11 bases spanning the gap. CDR3 residues: CAISDSGGSEAFF. The CDR3 nucleotides read TGTGCCATCAGTGACTCGGGGGGGTCTGAAGCTTTCTTT.

This sequence joins TRBV7-3 and TRBJ2-2; possibly TRBD1 for D (6 bases). CDR3 length equals 16 residues. CDR1 and CDR2 (germline): SGHTA, FQGTGA. V lost 4 bases to trimming and J lost 6 bases, with 18 bases between them. The CDR3 loop is CASSSSTGAGSGELFF. As DNA, the CDR3 is TGTGCCAGCAGCTCGTCGACAGGAGCAGGGTCCGGGGAGCTGTTTTTT.

The chain carries TRBV5-4 and TRBJ2-1, with 8 nucleotides matching TRBD2. Germline V CDR1 and CDR2: SGHNT, YYREEE (reference sequence). J gave up 4 bases and V 4 bases, and 10 bases lay outside the gene matches. The CDR3 contains 16 residues. DNA of the CDR3: TGTGCCAGCAGCCGCCGGGGGGGAGGCTCGTACAATGAGCAGTTCTTC. Residues: CASSRRGGGSYNEQFF. Based on the CDR3 plus reference TRBV5-4 and TRBJ2-1, the full variable domain is ETGVTQSPTHLIKTRGQQVTLRCSSQSGHNTVSWYQQALGQGPQFIFQYYREEENGRGNFPPRFSGLQFPNYSSELNVNALELDDSALYLCASSRRGGGSYNEQFFGPGTRLTVL.

This sequence joins TRBV7-6 and TRBJ2-3; tentatively, D is TRBD2 (5 bases). The CDR3 loop spans 19 amino acids. The germline V gene encodes CDR1 SGHVS and CDR2 FNYEAQ. The ends were cut back, 3 bases at V and 3 bases at J, with 25 bases in the middle. CDR3 sequence: CASSFPPGAASPQTDTQYF. Here the CDR3 DNA reads TGTGCCAGCAGCTTCCCTCCTGGAGCGGCTAGCCCCCAAACAGATACGCAGTATTTT. Supplemented by reference TRBV7-6 and TRBJ2-3, the full variable domain reads GAGVSQSPRYKVTKRGQDVALRCDPISGHVSLYWYRQALGQGPEFLTYFNYEAQQDKSGLPNDRFSAERPEGSISTLTIQRTEQRDSAMYRCASSFPPGAASPQTDTQYFGPGTRLTVL.

The rearrangement joins TRBV7-2 to TRBJ1-5; D might be TRBD1 (5 bases). The ends were cut back, 1 base at V and 1 base at J, with 11 bases in the middle. The CDR3 consists of 16 residues. Germline V lookup: CDR1 SGHTA, CDR2 FQGNSA. Here the CDR3 DNA reads TGTGCCAGCAGCTTAGATGGGGGGGGGAGCAATCAGCCCCAGCATTTT. Translation: CASSLDGGGSNQPQHF.

The chain joins TRBV7-9 to TRBJ2-7; maybe TRBD2 (7 bases). CDR1 is SEHNR and CDR2 is FQNEAQ in the germline V gene (reference sequence). V was trimmed by 3 bases and J by 2 bases, leaving 11 bases between them. The CDR3 spans 14 residues. CDR3 protein: CASSFGGGPYEQYF. The CDR3 DNA is TGTGCCAGCAGCTTCGGCGGGGGCCCCTACGAGCAGTACTTC. The whole variable domain, remainder taken from reference TRBV7-9 and TRBJ2-7, is DTGVSQNPRHKITKRGQNVTFRCDPISEHNRLYWYRQTLGQGPEFLTYFQNEAQLEKSRLLSDRFSAERPKGSFSTLEIQRTEQGDSAMYLCASSFGGGPYEQYFGPGTRLTVT.

The chain is built from TRBV6-2 or TRBV6-3 and TRBJ2-3; 7 bases are a match to TRBD2. The germline V gene has CDR1 MNHEY and CDR2 SVGEGT. V shed 2 bases, J shed 10 bases, and the junction held 6 bases outside the gene matches. The CDR3 runs to 13 residues. The chain's CDR3 is CASSYGLGEAQYF. As DNA, the CDR3 is TGTGCCAGCAGTTACGGACTAGGGGAGGCGCAGTATTTT.

The chain uses TRBV12-3 or TRBV12-4 and TRBJ2-5; D might be TRBD2 (7 bases). V shed 8 bases and J shed 5 bases, with 9 bases lying between them. The CDR3 is 11 residues long. In DNA, the CDR3 is TGTGCCAGCGGGAGGGGGGAGACCCAGTACTTC. As protein: CASGRGETQYF.

The genes are TRBV7-2 and TRBJ2-7, with TRBD2 identical over 15 bases. The CDR3 extends over 18 amino acids. The trim removed 2 bases at V and 0 bases at J, leaving 5 bases unmatched. From germline, CDR1 is SGHTA and CDR2 FQGNSA. The CDR3 coding sequence is TGTGCCAGCAGCTTACCCGGACTAGCGGGAGGGCCCTCCTACGAGCAGTACTTC. Translation: CASSLPGLAGGPSYEQYF.

The chain couples TRBV10-3 to TRBJ2-2; TRBD2 matches at 11 bases. This CDR3 is 16 amino acids long. J gave up 5 bases and V 4 bases, and 6 bases lay outside the gene matches. Germline CDR1 reads ENHRY; CDR2 reads SYGVKD. The DNA of the CDR3 is TGTGCCATCAGTGGCCCGGGACTAGCGGCTACCGGGGAGCTGTTTTTT. Protein sequence: CAISGPGLAATGELFF.

The V and J genes are TRBV7-3 and TRBJ2-1; no firm D call. This CDR3 comprises 13 residues. From germline, CDR1 is SGHTA and CDR2 FQGTGA. The V end was cut by 0 bases, the J end by 7 bases, with 7 bases between. As DNA, the CDR3 is TGTGCCAGCAGCTTAACGTACTTTAATGAGCAGTTCTTC. It codes for CASSLTYFNEQFF.

This clone was found once. This sequence joins TRBV6-6 and TRBJ2-7; weak D call: TRBD2 (6 bases). Germline-derived CDR1 and CDR2 are MNHNY and SVGAGI (reference sequence). V lost 7 bases to trimming and J lost 5 bases, with 15 bases between them. The CDR3 consists of 13 residues. CDR3 sequence reads: CASNAAGKNEQYF. In DNA form, the CDR3 reads TGTGCCAGCAACGCAGCGGGTAAGAACGAGCAGTACTTC.

The gene calls are TRBV29-1 and TRBJ1-2; TRBD1 might be the D (6 bases). This CDR3 has 14 amino acids. Between the trimmed V and J ends, which lost 4 bases and 5 bases, there was a span of 17 bases. Germline V gives CDR1 SQVTM, CDR2 ANQGSEA. CDR3: CSVVSGTLGYGYTF. CDR3 sequence (DNA): TGCAGCGTTGTCTCCGGGACACTCGGTTATGGCTACACCTTC.

The J gene is TRBJ2-6, the V gene TRBV4-1; D unresolved. The germline V gene encodes CDR1 MGHRA and CDR2 YSYEKL. The CDR3 covers 15 residues. The V end lost 1 base, the J end lost 0 bases, and 4 bases lay between the germline ends. The chain's CDR3 is CASSQASSGANVLTF. Here the CDR3 DNA reads TGCGCCAGCAGCCAAGCTAGCTCTGGGGCCAACGTCCTGACTTTC.

This clone was observed a handful of times. This chain links TRBV7-2 with TRBJ2-2, with D possibly matching TRBD2 (5 bases). The CDR3 consists of 14 residues. The germline gives CDR1 SGHTA, CDR2 FQGNSA. Trimming left V 9 bases short and J 4 bases short, with 15 bases between. CDR3 sequence (DNA): TGTGCCAGTACGGAGGTTAGGAGCACCGGGGAGCTGTTTTTT. Protein sequence: CASTEVRSTGELFF.

V and J are TRBV6-5 and TRBJ2-2; 9 nucleotides line up with TRBD1. This CDR3 spans 15 amino acids. Germline loops: CDR1 MNHEY, CDR2 SVGAGI. The trim removed 5 bases at V and 3 bases at J, leaving 4 bases unmatched. The CDR3 bases are TGTGCCAGCAGTAGACAGGGGGTGTACACCGGGGAGCTGTTTTTT. Protein product: CASSRQGVYTGELFF.

Only a few counts were recorded for this clone. The chain joins TRBV5-1 to TRBJ1-2; maybe TRBD1 (6 bases). Germline CDR1 reads SGHRS; CDR2 reads YFSETQ. V lost 4 bases and J 2 bases, leaving 15 bases between the germline ends. This CDR3 contains 15 residues. CDR3 region: CASSIAGTLNYGYTF. The CDR3 DNA sequence: TGCGCCAGCAGCATCGCCGGGACACTGAACTATGGCTACACCTTC.

This chain connects TRBV6-6 to TRBJ2-3, with TRBD2 matching 11 bases. V shed 0 bases and J 15 bases; nucleotides not matched to a gene: 5. The CDR3 has 13 amino acids. The germline gives CDR1 MNHNY, CDR2 SVGAGI (reference sequence). The CDR3 protein is CASSYSPSGRSYF. The CDR3 DNA reads as TGTGCCAGCAGTTACTCCCCTAGCGGGAGGTCTTATTTT.

This chain joins TRBV27 and TRBJ2-7, with D perhaps TRBD1 (5 bases). Germline assignment: CDR1 MNHEY and CDR2 SMNVEV (reference sequence). V gave up 6 bases and J gave up 4 bases, with 7 bases separating them. CDR3 length: 11 amino acids. CDR3 DNA: TGTGCCAGCAGCGACAGATACGAGCAGTACTTC. Its translation is CASSDRYEQYF.